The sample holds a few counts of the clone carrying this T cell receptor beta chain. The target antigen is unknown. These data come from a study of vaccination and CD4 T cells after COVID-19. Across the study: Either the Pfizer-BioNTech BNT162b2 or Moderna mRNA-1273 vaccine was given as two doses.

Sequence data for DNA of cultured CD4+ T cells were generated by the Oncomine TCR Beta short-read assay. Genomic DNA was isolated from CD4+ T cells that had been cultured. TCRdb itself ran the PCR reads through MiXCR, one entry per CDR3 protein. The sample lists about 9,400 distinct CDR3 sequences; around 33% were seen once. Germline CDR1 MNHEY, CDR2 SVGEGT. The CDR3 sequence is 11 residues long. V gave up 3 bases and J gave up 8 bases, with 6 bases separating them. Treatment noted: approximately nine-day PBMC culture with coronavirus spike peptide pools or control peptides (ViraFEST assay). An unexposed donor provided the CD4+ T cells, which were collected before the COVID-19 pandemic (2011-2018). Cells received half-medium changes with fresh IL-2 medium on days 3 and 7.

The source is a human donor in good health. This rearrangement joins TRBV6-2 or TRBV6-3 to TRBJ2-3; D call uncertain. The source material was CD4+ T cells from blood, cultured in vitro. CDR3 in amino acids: CASSYLGTQYF. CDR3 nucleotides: TGTGCCAGCAGTTATTTGGGTACGCAGTATTTT.